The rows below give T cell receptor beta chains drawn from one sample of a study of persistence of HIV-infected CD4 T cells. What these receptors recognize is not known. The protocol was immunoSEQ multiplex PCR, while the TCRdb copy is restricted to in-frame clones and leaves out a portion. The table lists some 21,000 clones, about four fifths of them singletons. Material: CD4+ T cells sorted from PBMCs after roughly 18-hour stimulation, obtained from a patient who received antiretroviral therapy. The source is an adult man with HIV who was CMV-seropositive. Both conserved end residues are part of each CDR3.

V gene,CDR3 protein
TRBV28,CASSLVPPGMTGELFF
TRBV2,CASGILGTQYF
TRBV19,CASIRTAGQPQHF
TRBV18,CASSPRTGNNEKLFF
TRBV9,CASSAYPGRSNTEAFF
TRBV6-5,CASSLTSRNTGELFF
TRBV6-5,CASSPVSSNSYEQYF
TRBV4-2,CASSQDGQGASPLHF
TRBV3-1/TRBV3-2,CASSKGAGSTGELFF
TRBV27,CASSSPRLASSTDTQYF
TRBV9,CASSGSTSYGYTF
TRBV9,CASSVDREGREAFF
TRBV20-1,CSANDPGSSYEQYF
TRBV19,CASSIIPGREGAKNIQYF
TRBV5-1,CASSFRDESTEAFF
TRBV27,CASSLGAGRQYF
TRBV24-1,CATSPGLLRDTQYF
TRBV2,CASSEDASFGNEQFF
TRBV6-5,CASTYTPTNEKLFF
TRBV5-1,CASSLQGRSSDEQYF
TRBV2,CASSGQGITDTQYF
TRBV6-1,CASSHPGVNTEAFF
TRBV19,CASKVQTGRNEQFF
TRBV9,CASSPRDTTDTQYF
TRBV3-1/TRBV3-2,CASSRAGALSGANVLTF
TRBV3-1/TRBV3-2,CASSQGQGHNEQFF
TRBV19,CASSIGGSANYGYTF
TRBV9,CASSGRQVGTEAFF
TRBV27,CASSSTAGLPNTEAFF
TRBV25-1,CASSEYQDRDHNEQFF
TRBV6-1,CASRLGQVLSPLHF
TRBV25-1,CASSELGTGQYQETQYF
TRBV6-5,CASSAFSNQPQHF
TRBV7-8,CASSPRGGPYEQYF
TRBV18,CASSQGANEKLFF
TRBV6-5,CASRDRSGGGELFF
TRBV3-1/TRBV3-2,CASSQPPGQGYEQYF
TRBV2,CASSEAQMGNEQFF
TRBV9,CASSVADTGELFF
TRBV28,CASSFSQETQYF
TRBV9,CASSEEPSDNEQFF
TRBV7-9,CASSLTSLLSSYNEQFF
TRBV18,CASSPPIAKNIQYF
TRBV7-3,CASSLDSTSNEQFF
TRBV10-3,CAISGTDYGYTF
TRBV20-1,CSANEVITDTQYF
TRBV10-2,CASSEGIRQGGYGYTF
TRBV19,CASSSSSQAGTGGAGYGYTF
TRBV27,CASSPRFGTYEQYF
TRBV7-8,CASRPSGGANEKLFF
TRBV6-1,CASSVMDRGPSTDTQYF
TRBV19,CASSIYEQYF
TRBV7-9,CASSFGQMNTEAFF
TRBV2,CASSGRRGTGELFF